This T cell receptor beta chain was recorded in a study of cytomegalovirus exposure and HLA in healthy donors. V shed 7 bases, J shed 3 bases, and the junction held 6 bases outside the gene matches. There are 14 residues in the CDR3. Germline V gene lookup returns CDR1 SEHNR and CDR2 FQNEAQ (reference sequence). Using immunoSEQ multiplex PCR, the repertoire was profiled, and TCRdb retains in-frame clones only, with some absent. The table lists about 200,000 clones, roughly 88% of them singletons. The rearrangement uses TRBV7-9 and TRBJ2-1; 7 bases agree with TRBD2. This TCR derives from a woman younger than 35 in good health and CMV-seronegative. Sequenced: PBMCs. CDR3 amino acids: CASIVRGSYNEQFF. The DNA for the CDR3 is TGTGCCAGCATCGTGCGCGGGAGCTACAATGAGCAGTTCTTC.